Presented here are 17 T cell receptor beta chains from one specimen sequenced in a study of beta chain features in type 1 diabetes. Broader study findings: Researchers report that Type 1 diabetes patients had moderately but significantly shorter TCRB CDR3s across all four CD4+ subsets.

For these receptors, no antigen is known. Investigators reverse transcribed all isolated RNA, so they sequenced expressed TCRB transcripts. Produced via immunoSEQ multiplex PCR; TCRdb's table is partial and in-frame only. The sample lists 100,000 to 150,000 clones, around 16% occurring once. The sequenced material came from central memory CD4+ T cells from blood. The source is a man between 18 and 29 years old with type 1 diabetes.

The gene calls are TRBV7-9 and TRBJ2-3; D remains unclear. CDR3 length: 14 residues. Germline V gene sequence: CDR1 SEHNR, CDR2 FQNEAQ (reference sequence). V lost 5 bases, J lost 3 bases, and 12 bases lay in between. Here the CDR3 DNA reads TGTGCCAGCAGCCAAGATTTGGGGACAGATACGCAGTATTTT. Amino acids: CASSQDLGTDTQYF. Based on the CDR3 plus reference TRBV7-9 and TRBJ2-3, the full variable domain is DTGVSQNPRHKITKRGQNVTFRCDPISEHNRLYWYRQTLGQGPEFLTYFQNEAQLEKSRLLSDRFSAERPKGSFSTLEIQRTEQGDSAMYLCASSQDLGTDTQYFGPGTRLTVL.

The chain recombines TRBV7-9 with TRBJ1-1; D uncertain. V was trimmed by 1 base and J by 4 bases, leaving 10 bases between them. The length of the CDR3 is 14 residues. The germline V gene encodes CDR1 SEHNR and CDR2 FQNEAQ (reference sequence). This CDR3 is CASSLDGTATEAFF. As DNA, the CDR3 is TGTGCCAGCAGCTTAGATGGAACAGCCACTGAAGCTTTCTTT.

The chain is built from TRBV6-1 and TRBJ1-5; D remains unclear. CDR1 and CDR2 (germline): MNHNS, SASEGT. Trimming cost V 6 bases and J 7 bases, with 7 bases left between them. This CDR3 is built from 11 residues. CDR3 amino acids: CASSKEQPQHF. In DNA, the CDR3 is TGTGCCAGCAGCAAAGAGCAGCCCCAGCATTTT.

This clone was counted ten times or more. V and J are TRBV5-1 and TRBJ2-7; a weak D match, TRBD1 (6 bases). The V end was cut by 2 bases, the J end by 5 bases, with 14 bases between. The CDR3 spans 14 residues. Germline CDR1 is SGHRS and CDR2 is YFSETQ. The CDR3 reads CASSFSRGDNEQYF. CDR3 nucleotide sequence: TGCGCCAGCAGCTTCAGCAGGGGAGACAACGAGCAGTACTTC.

The chain combines TRBV5-1 with TRBJ2-3; the D gene is possibly TRBD2 (5 bases). Germline V lookup: CDR1 SGHRS, CDR2 YFSETQ. The CDR3 covers 14 residues. Trimming took off 3 bases at V and 7 bases at J, with 15 bases between the two ends. CDR3 residues: CASSYSEAGHTQYF. In nucleotides, the CDR3 is TGCGCCAGCAGCTATAGCGAGGCGGGCCATACGCAGTATTTT.

The chain employs TRBV29-1 and TRBJ2-7; 7 positions match TRBD2. The junction had 15 bases not matched to a gene; V was cut back by 6 bases and J by 4 bases. This CDR3 contains 15 residues. The V gene's germline CDR1 is SQVTM and CDR2 ANQGSEA. The CDR3 spells CSVLLGGGRRYEQYF. DNA for the CDR3: TGCAGCGTCCTCCTCGGCGGGGGTCGACGATACGAGCAGTACTTC.

The chain carries TRBV7-3 and TRBJ2-5; 9 bases are a match to TRBD2. V lost 2 bases to trimming and J lost 5 bases; unmatched junction nucleotides: 12. This CDR3 comprises 17 residues. Looked up from germline, CDR1 is SGHTA and CDR2 is FQGTGA. CDR3 region: CASSLRPSGGREETQYF. In DNA form, the CDR3 reads TGTGCCAGCAGCTTACGTCCCAGCGGGGGGAGAGAGGAGACCCAGTACTTC. Full variable domain (outside the CDR3, taken from reference TRBV7-3 and TRBJ2-5): GAGVSQTPSNKVTEKGKYVELRCDPISGHTALYWYRQSLGQGPEFLIYFQGTGAADDSGLPNDRFFAVRPEGSVSTLKIQRTERGDSAVYLCASSLRPSGGREETQYFGPGTRLLVL.

The rearrangement links TRBV30 to TRBJ1-4; D remains unclear. The CDR3 covers 12 residues. The V and J ends lost 4 bases and 7 bases respectively, with 10 bases between them. Germline CDR1 GTSNPN, CDR2 SVGIG (reference sequence). CDR3 loop: CAWTMGAEKLFF. The CDR3, as DNA: TGTGCCTGGACAATGGGTGCTGAAAAACTGTTTTTT.

Comments on this clone: This could be a read error, since a much larger clone is one nucleotide away. The chain joins TRBV30 to TRBJ2-1, with D possibly being TRBD2 (6 bases). Trimming shortened V by 1 base and J by 7 bases, and 14 bases separated the two germline ends. This CDR3 is built from 14 residues. Germline CDR1 and CDR2: GTSNPN and SVGIG (reference sequence). CDR3 in amino acids: CAWSDSWAGNEQFF. The CDR3 DNA reads as TGTGCCTGGAGTGACAGCTGGGCGGGAAATGAGCAGTTCTTC.

This clone came up once. V gene TRBV4-2 combines with J gene TRBJ2-7; D uncertain. Germline CDR1 LGHNA, CDR2 YNFKEQ. The V end was cut by 0 bases, the J end by 3 bases, with 9 bases between. This CDR3 has 14 amino acids. The CDR3 region is CASSQDSSGYEQYF. The CDR3, as DNA: TGTGCCAGCAGCCAAGACTCTAGTGGCTACGAGCAGTACTTC.

The J gene is TRBJ2-1, the V gene TRBV6-1, with 8 bases lining up with TRBD2. Germline trimming cut 3 bases from V and 5 bases from J; bases unmatched to any gene: 9. The germline V gene has CDR1 MNHNS and CDR2 SASEGT. The CDR3 sequence is 16 residues long. The CDR3 spells CASSEQFGLANNEQFF. The CDR3 DNA sequence: TGTGCCAGCAGTGAGCAATTCGGACTAGCAAACAATGAGCAGTTCTTC.

This clone was seen more than once but under ten times. The rearrangement joins TRBV29-1 to TRBJ2-7; the D gene is possibly TRBD1 (6 bases). Germline V gives CDR1 SQVTM, CDR2 ANQGSEA. There are 11 residues in the CDR3. Trimming left V 8 bases short and J 4 bases short, with 12 bases between. The chain's CDR3 is CSTTQGYEQYF. The CDR3 DNA follows: TGCAGCACAACACAGGGTTACGAGCAGTACTTC.

V gene TRBV29-1 combines with J gene TRBJ2-5; D might be TRBD2 (5 bases). The CDR3 consists of 12 residues. V was clipped by 4 bases and J by 7 bases, with 13 bases between them. Germline V gives CDR1 SQVTM, CDR2 ANQGSEA. The CDR3 region has the DNA TGCAGCGTTGCTGAGGGCGGCGGGACCCAGTACTTC. Translating gives CSVAEGGGTQYF. Together with reference TRBV29-1 and TRBJ2-5, the CDR3 gives the full variable domain: SAVISQKPSRDICQRGTSLTIQCQVDSQVTMMFWYRQQPGQSLTLIATANQGSEATYESGFVIDKFPISRPNLTFSTLTVSNMSPEDSSIYLCSVAEGGGTQYFGPGTRLLVL.

The table lists this clone with a few counts. The chain is built from TRBV4-2 and TRBJ2-7; a weak D match, TRBD1 (6 bases). Trimming took 2 bases from V and 5 from J, leaving 16 bases between them. The germline V gene has CDR1 LGHNA and CDR2 YNFKEQ. The CDR3 loop spans 15 amino acids. The CDR3, as DNA: TGTGCCAGCAGCCAACGGGCCAGGGGAACCCACGAGCAGTACTTC. This translates into CASSQRARGTHEQYF.

This clone appeared a few times. V and J are TRBV6-5 and TRBJ2-3; D is ambiguous. This CDR3 spans 14 amino acids. Trimming stripped 0 bases from V and 0 bases from J, with 4 bases between. Germline CDR1 reads MNHEY; CDR2 reads SVGAGI. The CDR3 spells CASSYSFSTDTQYF. The CDR3, as DNA: TGTGCCAGCAGTTACTCTTTTAGCACAGATACGCAGTATTTT.

The rearrangement links TRBV7-2 to TRBJ2-3; 9 positions agree with TRBD1. V shed 6 bases, J shed 3 bases, and the junction held 4 bases outside the gene matches. Per the germline V gene, CDR1 is SGHTA and CDR2 is FQGNSA. The CDR3 is 14 residues long. This chain's CDR3 is CASRRGQGTDTQYF. DNA of the CDR3: TGTGCCAGCAGACGCGGACAGGGGACAGATACGCAGTATTTT.

A few counts support this clone. The chain carries TRBV18 and TRBJ2-1, with D perhaps TRBD2 (5 bases). Germline lookup yields CDR1 KGHSH and CDR2 LQKENI. The CDR3 has 13 residues. Trimming took off 3 bases at V and 10 bases at J, with 13 bases between the two ends. The CDR3 loop is CASSPAVGGEQFF. Written as DNA, the CDR3 is TGTGCCAGCTCACCCGCCGTCGGAGGAGAGCAGTTCTTC.